A single TCR beta chain is shown here with its context. The antigen it binds to is not known. The record has no base qualities; no much larger clone is one base away. Explained via the paper, the time point label denotes: about 28 days (+/-7) after the second vaccine dose. Because spike-specific TCR depth and breadth did not differ between the two schedules, AZD1222 recipients who got a second dose at roughly 4 weeks were pooled with those who got a second dose at roughly 12 weeks. Samples from vaccinated people were obtained from the UK trials COV001 and COV002, which included a single-blind randomized controlled phase 2/3 trial of AZD1222 (ChAdOx1 nCoV-19) in healthy adults. For TCRbeta chain sequencing, PBMC samples from trial participants were taken at day 0 and at day 28 after the second dose. The CDR3 regions of human TCRbeta chains were analyzed by immunosequencing. The original pipeline was this. Repertoire TCRs were matched against a reference library of SARS-CoV-2-specific TCRs generated with the MIRA antigen-specificity platform. Breadth was defined as the fraction of unique TCRs that were SARS-CoV-2-associated. Depth was defined as the fraction of total T cells that were SARS-CoV-2-associated. Using the MIRA data, each spike-specific TCR was assigned both to the spike region to which the TCR was reactive and to a CD4 or CD8 class. Log10-transformed breadth and depth values were compared by one-way ANOVA with Sidak's multiple comparisons tests. The source is immuneACCESS, and TCRdb retained only in-frame sequences with V and J called. Part of the clones is not carried over; for the studies checked, unresolved V genes explain less than half of this, and the remainder is unexplained. The DNA was the basis for D and trimming; V, J and clone size are from that table. The sample profile shows 130,000 or so clones; more than 90% of them were found once. The ten largest clones take up 1.5% to 2% of the sample.

This sample is part of a study of T cell responses to AZD1222 COVID-19 vaccine (dated by TCRdb to about 2021). Some background on the complete study: A total of over 230 trial participants underwent TCR sequencing, of whom roughly 210 had received two doses of AZD1222 and around 25 had received two doses of the MenACWY control vaccine. Trial participants were enrolled into age subgroups of 18-55, 56-69 and 70-plus years, which contained about 150, 27 and 61 TCR-sequenced participants, respectively. Results and caveats for the whole study, not just this receptor: After two AZD1222 doses, spike-specific TCR breadth and depth were significantly higher than at day 0 and than in MenACWY recipients. The 56-69-year group was small, and its depth increase did not reach significance, likely because of low power. Conclusions about previously exposed vaccinees are limited because only a handful of AZD1222 recipients were SARS-CoV-2 seropositive at baseline. Participants were mostly white British, with more females than males. The authors suggested clonal diversity may have been underestimated. The vaccine-associated CD4 TCRs covered the entire spike protein, and the dominant responses fell in regions 160-218 and 743-854. No day 14 peak-response samples were available, so repertoires were characterized only after the peak T cell response. Nearly half of unique spike-specific TCRs reportedly recognized epitopes outside regions mutated in the B.1.351 and B.1.1.7 variants.

The cysteine opens and the phenylalanine closes a CDR3 of 16 amino acids. This entry keeps only the CDR3 DNA: 48 bases, framed from base 1. Germline trimming amounts to 5 bases on V and 7 bases on J, with 14 as the count of junction bases outside the gene matches. CDR1 and CDR2 are read off the germline V gene (reference sequence) as SEHNR and FQNEAQ. The chain is encoded by TRBV7-9 joined to TRBJ1-2, with TRBD1 identical over 9 junction bases. The sample here was peripheral blood, taken 28 days after the second AZD1222 dose. The receptor was isolated from an adult who received the AZD1222 COVID-19 vaccine. The nucleotides are TGTGCCAGCAGCGATCGGGCACAGGGGGCGCGTAGTGGCTACACCTTC. It codes for CASSDRAQGARSGYTF.